This entry describes one TCR beta chain. Its matching antigen is unknown. This sample was taken from a study of beta chain features in type 1 diabetes. General study points: A PCR bias possibly favoring shorter templates would apply equally to patients and controls. Using cDNA template may skew counts toward highly expressing activated cells. The study left unresolved whether HLA type influences TCRB rearrangement. Type 1 diabetes patients showed a moderate but significant shortening of TCRB CDR3s in all four CD4+ subsets. VDJ junctions from patients with type 1 diabetes contained fewer insertions and more deletions.

The study reverse transcribed the entire isolated RNA, so it sequenced expressed TCRB transcripts. Profiled with immunoSEQ multiplex PCR; TCRdb holds only in-frame clones, not every one. This sample yields 600,000 or so clones, of which around 12% are seen a single time; over 0.1% belongs to the top ten. CDR3 length: 15 amino acids. Trimming took off 4 bases at V and 6 bases at J, with 17 bases between the two ends. The germline gives CDR1 SGHAT, CDR2 FQNNGV. Sequenced: naive CD4+ T cells from blood. The source is a young man with type 1 diabetes. The chain employs TRBV11-2 and TRBJ2-3; tentatively, D is TRBD2 (6 bases). Written as DNA, the CDR3 is TGTGCCAGCAGCTCATACAGCGGGCCGGCGGATACGCAGTATTTT. Translating it yields CASSSYSGPADTQYF.